This T cell receptor beta chain was profiled in a study of blood T cell repertoires in COVID-19. The CDR3 consists of 14 residues. The trim removed 2 bases at V and 3 bases at J, leaving 3 bases unmatched. The germline V gene encodes CDR1 SGDLS and CDR2 YYNGEE. Profiling relied on immunoSEQ multiplex PCR, and the TCRdb table lists in-frame clones only, not all of them. Among over 300,000 clones listed, 83% were seen once. This chain uses TRBV9 with TRBJ2-7; 9 bases match TRBD1. This TCR came from a woman between 50 and 59 years old with acute or convalescent COVID-19. Sequencing was done on a sample of peripheral blood. CDR3 bases: TGTGCCAGCAGCGTGGGACAGGGCAACTACGAGCAGTACTTC. Translation: CASSVGQGNYEQYF.